A single sample is the source of the 3 T cell receptor beta chains below, sequenced in a study of T-cell reconstitution after alpha-beta-depleted transplantation in children. Construction of the TCRbeta library involved unique molecular identifiers. TCRdb processed the PCR reads anew with MiXCR; each CDR3 protein has one entry. The table includes about 690,000 distinct CDR3 sequences, around a sixth detected once. The material sequenced was PBMCs from the stem cell graft donor, taken from the stem cell graft. The receptors derive from a human donor who donated a stem cell graft to a child with acute myeloid leukemia.

V and J are TRBV6-1 and TRBJ2-5, with D perhaps TRBD2 (6 bases). Germline lookup yields CDR1 MNHNS and CDR2 SASEGT. CDR3 length: 15 amino acids. V lost 5 bases to trimming and J lost 5 bases, with 18 bases between them. The CDR3 loop is CASSQWRGERETQYF. DNA of the CDR3: TGTGCCAGCAGTCAGTGGAGGGGAGAAAGGGAGACCCAGTACTTC.

This clonotype was seen many times. The V and J genes are TRBV7-6 and TRBJ2-3, with 8 bases lining up with TRBD1. The CDR3 totals 18 residues. Trimming at V came to 5 bases and at J to 0 bases, leaving 13 bases not matched to a gene. Germline V gene lookup returns CDR1 SGHVS and CDR2 FNYEAQ. The CDR3 loop is CASSVGQGSWGSTDTQYF. The CDR3 DNA reads TGTGCCAGCAGCGTAGGACAGGGAAGTTGGGGCAGCACAGATACGCAGTATTTT.

In its sample, this clonotype was seen a few times. The chain is built from TRBV7-2 and TRBJ2-2; D remains unclear. Germline V gives CDR1 SGHTA, CDR2 FQGNSA. V was pared by 2 bases and J by 7 bases, with 17 bases between. The CDR3 is 16 amino acids. The CDR3 sequence: CASSLSHYAGVGELFF. CDR3 coding DNA: TGTGCCAGCAGCTTAAGCCACTATGCTGGGGTCGGGGAGCTGTTTTTT.